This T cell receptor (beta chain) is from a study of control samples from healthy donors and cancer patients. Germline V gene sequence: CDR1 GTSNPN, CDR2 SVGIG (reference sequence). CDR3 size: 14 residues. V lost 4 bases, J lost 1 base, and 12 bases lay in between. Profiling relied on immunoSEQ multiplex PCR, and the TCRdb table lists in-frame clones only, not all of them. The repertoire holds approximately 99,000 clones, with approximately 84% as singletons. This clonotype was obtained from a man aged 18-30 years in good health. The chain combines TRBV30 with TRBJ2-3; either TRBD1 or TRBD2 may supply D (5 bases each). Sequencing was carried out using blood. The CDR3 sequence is CAWKPGRGTDTQYF. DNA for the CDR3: TGTGCCTGGAAACCGGGACGGGGCACAGATACGCAGTATTTT.